The T cell receptor (beta chain) under discussion was sequenced for a study of CD8 T cells in Susac syndrome. Controls comprised healthy donors matched for age and sex. TEMRA cells were enriched by FACS, while CD8+ and CD4+ T cells were obtained through a negative isolation that was performed magnetically. An input of roughly 0.45 to 1 ug of RNA was subjected to reverse transcription using random hexamers. One entry per CDR3 protein results from TCRdb running MiXCR on the immunoSEQ multiplex PCR reads. This sample has about 160,000 distinct CDR3 sequences; around 93% occur once, and the top ten carry around 0.13%. This CDR3 is built from 14 residues. The germline CDR1 and CDR2 sequences are KGHSH and LQKENI. Between the trimmed V and J ends, which lost 2 bases and 3 bases, there was a span of 11 bases.

The source is a human donor in good health. The V call is TRBV18, the J call TRBJ2-7; D gene uncertain. The sequenced sample was CD4+ T cells from PBMCs. CDR3 DNA: TGTGCCAGCTCACCAAGTGTTGAGTTCTACGAGCAGTACTTC. This translates into CASSPSVEFYEQYF.